This T cell receptor beta chain was sequenced in a study of T cell responses to AZD1222 COVID-19 vaccine. This clone was counted once. Antigen unknown. Generated by immunoSEQ multiplex PCR, the TCRdb table keeps only in-frame clones and is missing some. The table has some 130,000 clones, around 90% seen once. Pooling covered second doses at about 4 or about 12 weeks. Study observations and caveats: Spike-wide vaccine-associated CD4 TCRs dominated at 160-218 and 743-854. At study baseline, merely six AZD1222 recipients were seropositive. Nearly half of the spike-specific TCRs reportedly recognize variant regions that carry no mutations.

This CDR3 spans 13 amino acids. J gave up 5 bases and V 4 bases, and 3 bases lay outside the gene matches. Germline V gene data show CDR1 as SNHLY and CDR2 as FYNNEI. The chain employs TRBV2 and TRBJ1-2, with 8 bases lining up with TRBD1. The clonotype was recovered from an adult who received the AZD1222 COVID-19 vaccine. The material was peripheral blood, obtained 28 days after the second AZD1222 dose. The CDR3 loop is CASSATGVYGYTF. CDR3 bases: TGTGCCAGCAGTGCGACAGGGGTTTATGGCTACACCTTC.